Presented here are 30 T cell receptor beta chains from one specimen sequenced in a study of cytomegalovirus exposure and HLA in healthy donors. The PCR made use of 60 Vbeta and 13 Jbeta primers. The assay was immunoSEQ multiplex PCR, and TCRdb's table has in-frame clones only and misses some. The data hold around 110,000 clones, with approximately 66% observed a single time. The specimen sequenced was PBMCs. The receptor set was obtained from a middle-aged woman in good health and CMV-seropositive.

The rearrangement uses TRBV19 and TRBJ2-7; 9 bases are shared with TRBD1. The trim removed 5 bases at V and 7 bases at J, leaving 6 bases unmatched. Per the germline V gene, CDR1 is LNHDA and CDR2 is SQIVND (reference sequence). The CDR3 loop spans 13 amino acids. CDR3 DNA sequence: TGTGCCAGTAGTGCGACAGGGGGGAGGGAGCAGTACTTC. It encodes CASSATGGREQYF.

V and J are TRBV11-3 and TRBJ1-2; 7 positions match TRBD1. V was clipped by 5 bases and J by 1 base; unmatched bases: 4. CDR1 and CDR2 from the germline V gene are SGHNT and YENEEA. This CDR3 has 14 residues. CDR3 loop: CASSPRDSNYGYTF. For the CDR3, the DNA is TGTGCCAGCAGCCCCAGGGACAGTAACTATGGCTACACCTTC.

The chain is built from TRBV6-1 and TRBJ1-3; D is ambiguous. The CDR3 runs to 13 residues. Germline CDR1 MNHNS, CDR2 SASEGT. Trimming left V 4 bases short and J 0 bases short, with 4 bases between. This CDR3 reads CASSAVSGNTIYF. The CDR3 bases are TGTGCCAGCAGTGCCGTCTCTGGAAACACCATATATTTT.

This chain joins TRBV6-5 and TRBJ2-7; 10 bases agree with TRBD2. V was clipped by 7 bases and J by 2 bases; unmatched bases: 5. The V gene's germline CDR1 is MNHEY and CDR2 SVGAGI. The CDR3 covers 14 residues. The CDR3 loop is CASIQTSGPYEQYF. CDR3 nucleotide sequence: TGTGCCAGCATCCAGACTAGCGGGCCCTACGAGCAGTACTTC.

Comment on this clone: In the same sample, other DNA sequences code for this CDR3. The chain carries TRBV5-5 and TRBJ1-4; 9 bases align to TRBD1. In germline, CDR1 is SGHKS, CDR2 YYEKEE (reference sequence). The CDR3 has 14 amino acids. With 4 bases clipped from V and 8 bases from J, the junction kept 6 bases outside the gene matches. DNA of the CDR3: TGTGCCAGCAGCCCGGGACAGGGAAGAGAAAAACTGTTTTTT. Its protein is CASSPGQGREKLFF.

The J gene is TRBJ1-5, the V gene TRBV19, with D perhaps matching TRBD1 (5 bases). The germline V and J ends were trimmed by 1 base and 6 bases, with 10 bases remaining between them. This CDR3 region has 14 residues. CDR1 is LNHDA and CDR2 is SQIVND in the germline V gene (reference sequence). The CDR3 reads CASSIAQGIQPQHF. CDR3 DNA sequence: TGTGCCAGTAGTATAGCGCAGGGCATTCAGCCCCAGCATTTT. Full variable domain (remainder filled in from reference TRBV19 and TRBJ1-5): DGGITQSPKYLFRKEGQNVTLSCEQNLNHDAMYWYRQDPGQGLRLIYYSQIVNDFQKGDIAEGYSVSREKKESFPLTVTSAQKNPTAFYLCASSIAQGIQPQHFGDGTRLSIL.

The chain joins TRBV27 to TRBJ1-1, with D tentatively TRBD1 (6 bases). The CDR3 has 13 residues. Germline V gene data show CDR1 as MNHEY and CDR2 as SMNVEV (reference sequence). V was clipped by 4 bases and J by 7 bases, with 13 bases between them. CDR3 nucleotides: TGTGCCAGCAGTTCCCCCAGGGGCCTTGAAGCTTTCTTT. Its protein product is CASSSPRGLEAFF.

This clone was found a few times. The gene calls are TRBV10-3 and TRBJ2-5; 7 bases match TRBD1. The better agreement between TRBJ2-7 and the DNA end casts doubt on the J call. The CDR3 covers 12 residues. The germline CDR1 and CDR2 sequences are ENHRY and SYGVKD. The chain's CDR3 is CAIRSTGYEQYF. CDR3 nucleotides: TGTGCCATCAGATCGACAGGGTACGAGCAGTACTTC.

This rearrangement joins TRBV9 to TRBJ2-7; 10 positions agree with TRBD2. With 3 bases clipped from V and 1 base from J, the junction kept 4 bases outside the gene matches. The CDR3 totals 15 residues. Per the germline V gene, CDR1 is SGDLS and CDR2 is YYNGEE. Here the CDR3 reads CASSDETSGSYEQYF. The CDR3 DNA reads TGTGCCAGCAGCGACGAGACTAGCGGGTCCTACGAGCAGTACTTC.

The V gene is TRBV28, the J gene TRBJ2-1; the D is unclear. Trimming took 6 bases from V and 10 from J, leaving 19 bases between them. Germline loops: CDR1 MDHEN, CDR2 SYDVKM. The CDR3 loop spans 14 amino acids. For the CDR3, the DNA is TGTGCCAGCAGCCCGCCGATAGTCTCGTGGGAGCAGTTCTTC. Translating gives CASSPPIVSWEQFF.

V and J are TRBV25-1 and TRBJ2-7, with D unclear. In germline, CDR1 is MGHDK, CDR2 SYGVNS. The ends were cut back, 1 base at V and 3 bases at J, with 7 bases in the middle. This CDR3 has 13 amino acids. CDR3 bases: TGTGCCAGCAGTGAATCCGGGTTCTACGAGCAGTACTTC. Residues: CASSESGFYEQYF.

The CDR3 nucleotides read TGCGCCAGCAGTGATGAGGGCCACTTCTCTGGAAACACCATATATTTT. Protein sequence: CASSDEGHFSGNTIYF. This rearrangement joins TRBV10-2 to TRBJ1-3; D is undetermined. CDR3 length equals 16 residues. Germline V gene lookup returns CDR1 WSHSY and CDR2 SAAADI. Deletions cut 3 bases from V and 0 bases from J, with 12 bases between.

The chain links TRBV7-2 to TRBJ2-7; possible D gene TRBD2, 6 bases. The germline V gene has CDR1 SGHTA and CDR2 FQGNSA. The ends were cut back, 2 bases at V and 2 bases at J, with 10 bases in the middle. The length of the CDR3 is 14 residues. This CDR3 reads CASSLKAGPYEQYF. In DNA, the CDR3 is TGTGCCAGCAGCTTAAAAGCGGGTCCCTACGAGCAGTACTTC.

Only a few counts were recorded for this clone. V gene TRBV7-3 combines with J gene TRBJ2-1; 9 bases line up with TRBD2. This CDR3 has 14 residues. Germline V CDR1 and CDR2: SGHTA, FQGTGA. J was trimmed by 8 bases and V by 2 bases; bases with no gene match: 4. CDR3 amino acids: CASSLRAGGDEQFF. The CDR3 DNA reads TGTGCCAGCAGCTTACGGGCGGGGGGGGATGAGCAGTTCTTC. The full variable domain, its missing parts supplied by reference TRBV7-3 and TRBJ2-1, is GAGVSQTPSNKVTEKGKYVELRCDPISGHTALYWYRQSLGQGPEFLIYFQGTGAADDSGLPNDRFFAVRPEGSVSTLKIQRTERGDSAVYLCASSLRAGGDEQFFGPGTRLTVL.

The genes are TRBV5-1 and TRBJ1-1; TRBD1 is a possible D gene (5 bases). Trimming took 1 base from V and 7 from J, leaving 29 bases between them. This CDR3 has 19 residues. In germline, CDR1 is SGHRS, CDR2 YFSETQ. CDR3 sequence: CASSLSFSSRGTAGDEAFF. CDR3 in DNA: TGCGCCAGCAGCTTGTCATTTTCCTCCCGGGGGACCGCGGGGGATGAAGCTTTCTTT. The variable domain in full, completed from reference TRBV5-1 and TRBJ1-1, reads KAGVTQTPRYLIKTRGQQVTLSCSPISGHRSVSWYQQTPGQGLQFLFEYFSETQRNKGNFPGRFSGRQFSNSRSEMNVSTLELGDSALYLCASSLSFSSRGTAGDEAFFGQGTRLTVV.

J is TRBJ2-1 and V is TRBV2, with TRBD2 identical over 10 bases. The CDR3 consists of 14 residues. Germline assignment: CDR1 SNHLY and CDR2 FYNNEI. Germline trimming cut 6 bases from V and 9 bases from J; bases unmatched to any gene: 8. This CDR3 reads CASSPQTSGFEQFF. The CDR3, as DNA: TGTGCCAGCAGCCCCCAGACTAGCGGGTTTGAGCAGTTCTTC.

The CDR3 loop reads CASSLASQETQYF. The CDR3 region has the DNA TGTGCCAGCAGCTTGGCCAGCCAAGAGACCCAGTACTTC. The chain employs TRBV5-4 and TRBJ2-5; the D is unclear. Per germline, CDR1 SGHNT and CDR2 YYREEE (reference sequence). V dropped 0 bases and J dropped 1 base, with 4 bases sitting between them. The CDR3 has 13 amino acids.

Of note for this clone: The sample holds other DNA sequences that translate to the same CDR3. V and J are TRBV6-5 and TRBJ1-1, with no clear D. Germline V gives CDR1 MNHEY, CDR2 SVGAGI. V was shortened by 0 bases and J by 5 bases, with 7 bases between the two germline ends. The CDR3 is made up of 13 amino acids. CDR3 nucleotide sequence: TGTGCCAGCAGTTACTCGACGGGGACTGAAGCTTTCTTT. Translating it yields CASSYSTGTEAFF.

The rearrangement joins TRBV5-5 to TRBJ2-7; 8 bases are shared with TRBD1. The CDR3 totals 18 residues. V shed 0 bases, J shed 2 bases, and the junction held 13 bases outside the gene matches. Looked up from germline, CDR1 is SGHKS and CDR2 is YYEKEE (reference sequence). The CDR3: CASSLGGRGPLPAYEQYF. The CDR3 nucleotides are TGTGCCAGCAGCTTGGGCGGCAGGGGGCCGCTCCCTGCCTACGAGCAGTACTTC.

This clone appeared a single time. J is TRBJ2-3 and V is TRBV7-3, with D possibly matching TRBD1 (5 bases). From germline, CDR1 is SGHTA and CDR2 FQGTGA. The CDR3 covers 17 residues. Trimming pared 5 bases from V and 0 bases from J, leaving 18 bases between. CDR3 sequence reads: CASSNGQGRASTDTQYF. The CDR3 nucleotides are TGTGCCAGCAGCAACGGCCAGGGCAGGGCAAGCACAGATACGCAGTATTTT.

This chain uses TRBV6-5 with TRBJ1-5; weak D call: TRBD1 (5 bases). This CDR3 has 14 amino acids. V lost 6 bases to trimming and J lost 6 bases, with 15 bases between them. Germline V CDR1 and CDR2: MNHEY, SVGAGI. The CDR3 bases are TGTGCCAGCAGCCCCGGGGGGGGACCTCAGCCCCAGCATTTT. This codes for CASSPGGGPQPQHF.

The chain employs TRBV6-6 and TRBJ2-3, with 7 bases aligning to TRBD2. This CDR3 spans 14 amino acids. With 5 bases clipped from V and 4 bases from J, the junction kept 6 bases outside the gene matches. Germline CDR1 and CDR2: MNHNY and SVGAGI (reference sequence). For the CDR3, the DNA is TGTGCCAGCAGTCGCGGGAGCAACGCAGATACGCAGTATTTT. It translates to CASSRGSNADTQYF.

For this clone: Given the absence of the conserved phenylalanine or tryptophan at the CDR3 end, a read error is likely. The genes are TRBV19 and TRBJ1-2; TRBD1 matches 7 bases. Germline lookup yields CDR1 LNHDA and CDR2 SQIVND (reference sequence). V was pared by 1 base and J by 1 base, with 6 bases of the junction left unmatched. CDR3 length: 16 amino acids. In DNA, the CDR3 is TGTGCCAGTAGTATAGTAGGGGACAGACATAACTATGGCTACACCTCC. The encoded protein is CASSIVGDRHNYGYTS.

The chain carries TRBV2 and TRBJ2-5; 7 bases are a match to TRBD2. This CDR3 spans 14 amino acids. Losses at the gene ends were 3 bases for V and 2 bases for J; bases not matched to a gene: 3. In germline, CDR1 is SNHLY, CDR2 FYNNEI. The CDR3 sequence is CASSERTRQETQYF. The CDR3 DNA reads TGTGCCAGCAGTGAGCGGACTAGGCAAGAGACCCAGTACTTC.

CDR3 protein: CASGGYRQETQYF. Here the CDR3 DNA reads TGCGCCAGCGGCGGCTACCGACAAGAGACCCAGTACTTC. The chain has TRBV5-1 and TRBJ2-5; no clear D. CDR1 is SGHRS and CDR2 is YFSETQ in the germline V gene. Trimming took 7 bases from V and 2 from J, leaving 12 bases between them. The CDR3 has 13 residues.

The DNA of the CDR3 is TGCGCCAGCTTCAGGACAGGAAATCGGCCCCGTCCCTACGAGCAGTACTTC. Translation: CASFRTGNRPRPYEQYF. The rearrangement links TRBV10-1 to TRBJ2-7; 7 bases match TRBD1. After removal of 8 bases from V and 2 bases from J, the junction contained 18 bases not matched to a gene. CDR1 is WNHNN and CDR2 is SYGVQD in the germline V gene (reference sequence). The CDR3 is made up of 17 amino acids.

The chain combines TRBV11-2 with TRBJ1-2; TRBD1 matches 7 bases. Unmatched junction bases numbered 4, after V lost 5 bases and J lost 1 base. There are 14 residues in the CDR3. Germline-derived CDR1 and CDR2 are SGHAT and FQNNGV. The CDR3 DNA sequence: TGTGCCAGCAGCCCCGGGACAGATAACTATGGCTACACCTTC. This gives the protein CASSPGTDNYGYTF. The variable domain in full, with the rest retrieved from reference TRBV11-2 and TRBJ1-2, is EAGVAQSPRYKIIEKRQSVAFWCNPISGHATLYWYQQILGQGPKLLIQFQNNGVVDDSQLPKDRFSAERLKGVDSTLKIQPAKLEDSAVYLCASSPGTDNYGYTFGSGTRLTVV.

The rearrangement uses TRBV19 and TRBJ2-1, with a possible D match to TRBD2 (6 bases). V was clipped by 2 bases and J by 8 bases, with 22 bases between them. This CDR3 is built from 17 residues. Germline V lookup: CDR1 LNHDA, CDR2 SQIVND (reference sequence). The CDR3 protein is CASSIRVSGGKRDEQFF. As DNA, the CDR3 is TGTGCCAGTAGTATAAGGGTTAGCGGAGGCAAAAGGGATGAGCAGTTCTTC. The full variable domain, rest sourced from reference TRBV19 and TRBJ2-1, is DGGITQSPKYLFRKEGQNVTLSCEQNLNHDAMYWYRQDPGQGLRLIYYSQIVNDFQKGDIAEGYSVSREKKESFPLTVTSAQKNPTAFYLCASSIRVSGGKRDEQFFGPGTRLTVL.

This chain joins TRBV7-9 and TRBJ1-1; D ambiguous. CDR1 is SEHNR and CDR2 is FQNEAQ in the germline V gene (reference sequence). V shed 1 base and J shed 1 base, with 13 bases lying between them. This CDR3 spans 16 amino acids. The CDR3 DNA reads TGTGCCAGCAGCTTAGGCGGAGGAGGTTGGAACACTGAAGCTTTCTTT. Protein product: CASSLGGGGWNTEAFF.

This clone was counted between two and nine times. V gene TRBV19 combines with J gene TRBJ1-1, with D possibly being TRBD1 (5 bases). V lost 5 bases and J 1 base, leaving 8 bases between the germline ends. This CDR3 is built from 13 residues. Germline V gene lookup returns CDR1 LNHDA and CDR2 SQIVND (reference sequence). The CDR3 loop reads CASSVRENTEAFF. The CDR3 DNA reads TGTGCCAGTAGTGTCAGGGAGAACACTGAAGCTTTCTTT.